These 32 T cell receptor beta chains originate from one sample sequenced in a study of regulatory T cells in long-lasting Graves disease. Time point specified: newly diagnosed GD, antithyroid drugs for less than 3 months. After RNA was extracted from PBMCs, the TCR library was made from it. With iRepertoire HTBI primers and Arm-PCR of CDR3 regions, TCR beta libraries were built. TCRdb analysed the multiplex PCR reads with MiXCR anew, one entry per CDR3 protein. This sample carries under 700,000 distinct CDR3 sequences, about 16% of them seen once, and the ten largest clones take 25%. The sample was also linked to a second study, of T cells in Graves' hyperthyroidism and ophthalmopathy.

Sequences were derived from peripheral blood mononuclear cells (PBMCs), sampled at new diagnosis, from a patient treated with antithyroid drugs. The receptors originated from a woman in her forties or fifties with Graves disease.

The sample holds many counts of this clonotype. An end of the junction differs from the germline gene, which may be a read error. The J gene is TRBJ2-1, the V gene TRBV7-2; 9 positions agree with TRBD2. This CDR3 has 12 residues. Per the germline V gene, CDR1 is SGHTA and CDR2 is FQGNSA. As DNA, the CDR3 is TGTGCCAGCAGCCGCCTTGGCGGGGGGGCCGCATTC. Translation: CASSRLGGGAAF. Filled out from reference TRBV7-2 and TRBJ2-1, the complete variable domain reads GAGVSQSPSNKVTEKGKDVELRCDPISGHTALYWYRQSLGQGLEFLIYFQGNSAPDKSGLPSDRFSAERTGGSVSTLTIQRTQQEDSAVYLCASSRLGGGAAFGPGTRLTVL.

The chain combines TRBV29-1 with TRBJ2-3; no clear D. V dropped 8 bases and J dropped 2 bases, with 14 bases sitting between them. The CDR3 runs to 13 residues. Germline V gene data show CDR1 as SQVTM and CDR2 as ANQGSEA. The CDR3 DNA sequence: TGCAGCAACGTCGGGCAGGACACAGATACGCAGTATTTT. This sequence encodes CSNVGQDTDTQYF.

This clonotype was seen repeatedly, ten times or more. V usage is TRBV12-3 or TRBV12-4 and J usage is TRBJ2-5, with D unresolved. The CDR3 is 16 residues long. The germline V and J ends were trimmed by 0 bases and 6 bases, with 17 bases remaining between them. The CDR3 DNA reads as TGTGCCAGCAGTTTAGCGCTTGGGTCCCACCCACAGACCCAGTACTTC. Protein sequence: CASSLALGSHPQTQYF.

The DNA for the CDR3 is TGTGCTAGTGGTTTCCGGGCTAGCGGAGAGGGATGGTACAATGAGCAGTTCTTC. Amino acids: CASGFRASGEGWYNEQFF. This chain connects TRBV12-5 to TRBJ2-1; TRBD2 aligns across 7 bases. V lost 3 bases, J lost 4 bases, and 15 bases stayed unmatched. Germline-derived CDR1 and CDR2 are LGHNT and FRNRAP. The CDR3 is made up of 18 amino acids. Full variable domain (missing parts from reference TRBV12-5 and TRBJ2-1): DARVTQTPRHKVTEMGQEVTMRCQPILGHNTVFWYRQTMMQGLELLAYFRNRAPLDDSGMPKDRFSAEMPDATLATLKIQPSEPRDSAVYFCASGFRASGEGWYNEQFFGPGTRLTVL.

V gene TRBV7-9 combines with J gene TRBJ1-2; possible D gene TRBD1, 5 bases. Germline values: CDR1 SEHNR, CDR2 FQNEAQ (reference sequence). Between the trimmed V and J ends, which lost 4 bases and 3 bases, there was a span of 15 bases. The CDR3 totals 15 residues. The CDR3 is CASSSRGGVDYGYTF. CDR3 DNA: TGTGCCAGCAGCTCCCGGGGGGGGGTCGACTATGGCTACACCTTC.

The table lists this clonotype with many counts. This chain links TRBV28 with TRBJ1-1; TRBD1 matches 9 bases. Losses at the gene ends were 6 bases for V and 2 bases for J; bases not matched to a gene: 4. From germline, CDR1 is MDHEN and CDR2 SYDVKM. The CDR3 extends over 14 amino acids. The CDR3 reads CASRQGAGNTEAFF. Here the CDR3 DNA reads TGTGCCAGCAGACAGGGGGCAGGAAACACTGAAGCTTTCTTT.

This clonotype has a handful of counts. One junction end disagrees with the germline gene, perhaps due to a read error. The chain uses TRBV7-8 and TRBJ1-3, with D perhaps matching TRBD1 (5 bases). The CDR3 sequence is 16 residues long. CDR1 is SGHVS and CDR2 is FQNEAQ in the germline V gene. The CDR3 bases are TGTGTCAGCAGCTTCCTCTCGGCAGGGACTGGAAACACCATATATTTT. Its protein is CVSSFLSAGTGNTIYF.

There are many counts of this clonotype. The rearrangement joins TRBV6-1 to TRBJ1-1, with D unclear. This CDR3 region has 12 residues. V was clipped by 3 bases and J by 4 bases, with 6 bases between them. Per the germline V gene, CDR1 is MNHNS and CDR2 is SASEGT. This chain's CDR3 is CASSDGITEAFF. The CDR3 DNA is TGTGCCAGCAGTGACGGGATCACTGAAGCTTTCTTT.

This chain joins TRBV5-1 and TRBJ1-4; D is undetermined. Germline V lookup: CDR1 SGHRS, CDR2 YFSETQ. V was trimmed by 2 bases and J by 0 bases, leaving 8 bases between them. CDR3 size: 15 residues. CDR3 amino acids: CASSFSLPTNEKLFF. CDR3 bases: TGCGCCAGCAGCTTCAGCCTCCCAACTAATGAAAAACTGTTTTTT.

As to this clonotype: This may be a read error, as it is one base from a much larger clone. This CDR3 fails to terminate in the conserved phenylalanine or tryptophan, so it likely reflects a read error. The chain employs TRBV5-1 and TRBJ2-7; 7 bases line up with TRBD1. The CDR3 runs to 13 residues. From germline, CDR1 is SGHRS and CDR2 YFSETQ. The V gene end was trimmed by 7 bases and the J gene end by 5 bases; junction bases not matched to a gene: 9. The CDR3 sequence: CASPSSQGNEQYL. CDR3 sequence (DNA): TGCGCCAGCCCGTCGTCACAGGGGAACGAGCAGTACCTC.

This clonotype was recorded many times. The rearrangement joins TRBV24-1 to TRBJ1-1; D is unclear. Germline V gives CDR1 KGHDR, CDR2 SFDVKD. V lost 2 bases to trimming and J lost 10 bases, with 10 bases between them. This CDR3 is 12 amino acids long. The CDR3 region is CATSDYLGRAFF. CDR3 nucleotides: TGTGCCACCAGTGATTACCTCGGGCGAGCTTTCTTT.

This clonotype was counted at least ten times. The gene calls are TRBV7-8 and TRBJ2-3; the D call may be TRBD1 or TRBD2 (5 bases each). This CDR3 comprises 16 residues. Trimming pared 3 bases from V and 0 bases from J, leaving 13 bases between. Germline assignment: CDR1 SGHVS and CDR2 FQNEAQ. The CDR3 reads CASSFSMRGSTDTQYF. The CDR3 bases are TGTGCCAGCAGCTTTTCGATGAGGGGTAGCACAGATACGCAGTATTTT.

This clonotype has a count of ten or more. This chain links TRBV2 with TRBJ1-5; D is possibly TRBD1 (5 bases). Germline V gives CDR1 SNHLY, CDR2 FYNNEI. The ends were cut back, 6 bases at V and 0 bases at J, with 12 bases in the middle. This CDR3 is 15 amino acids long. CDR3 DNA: TGTGCCAGCAGGAAAGGAGGGGCTAGCAATCAGCCCCAGCATTTT. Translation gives CASRKGGASNQPQHF.

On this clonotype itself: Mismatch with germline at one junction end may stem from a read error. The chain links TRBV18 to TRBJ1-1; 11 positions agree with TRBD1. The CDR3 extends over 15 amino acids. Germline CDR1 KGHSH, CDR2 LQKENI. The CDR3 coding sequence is TGTACCAGCTCAGGGGACAGGGGGATCGGCACTGAAGCTTTCTTT. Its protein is CTSSGDRGIGTEAFF.

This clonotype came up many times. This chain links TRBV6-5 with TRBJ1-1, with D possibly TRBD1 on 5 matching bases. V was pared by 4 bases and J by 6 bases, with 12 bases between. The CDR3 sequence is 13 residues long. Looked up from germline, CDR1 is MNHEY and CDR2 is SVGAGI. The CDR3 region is CASSWDETAEAFF. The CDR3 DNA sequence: TGTGCCAGCAGTTGGGACGAGACTGCTGAAGCTTTCTTT.

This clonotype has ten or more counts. The CDR3 sequence: CASSLLGNEAFF. The CDR3 region has the DNA TGCGCCAGCAGCCTCCTTGGAAATGAAGCTTTCTTT. This chain joins TRBV4-1 and TRBJ1-1; D call uncertain. This CDR3 contains 12 residues. V lost 4 bases and J lost 7, with 10 bases in between. The V gene's germline CDR1 is MGHRA and CDR2 YSYEKL.

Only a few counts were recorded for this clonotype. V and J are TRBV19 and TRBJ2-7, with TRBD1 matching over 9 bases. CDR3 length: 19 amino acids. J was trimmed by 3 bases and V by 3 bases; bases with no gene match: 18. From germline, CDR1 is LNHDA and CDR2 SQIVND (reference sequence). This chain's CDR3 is CASSIAPGTGYLRSYEQYF. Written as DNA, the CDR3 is TGTGCCAGTAGTATCGCTCCCGGGACAGGGTATCTTCGGAGCTACGAGCAGTACTTC.

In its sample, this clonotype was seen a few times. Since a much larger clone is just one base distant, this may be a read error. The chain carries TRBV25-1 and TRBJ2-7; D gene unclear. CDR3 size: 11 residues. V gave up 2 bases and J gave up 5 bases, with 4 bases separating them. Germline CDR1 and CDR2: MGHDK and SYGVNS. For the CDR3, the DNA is TGTGCCAGCAGTGAAAACCACGAGCAGTACTTC. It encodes CASSENHEQYF.

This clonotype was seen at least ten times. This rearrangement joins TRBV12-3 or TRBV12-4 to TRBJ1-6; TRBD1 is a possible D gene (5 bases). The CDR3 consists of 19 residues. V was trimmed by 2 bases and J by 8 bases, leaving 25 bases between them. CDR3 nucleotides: TGTGCCAGCAGTTTAACTTACCCCTTTTCGGGGCCGATGCATTCACCCCTCCACTTT. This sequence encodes CASSLTYPFSGPMHSPLHF.

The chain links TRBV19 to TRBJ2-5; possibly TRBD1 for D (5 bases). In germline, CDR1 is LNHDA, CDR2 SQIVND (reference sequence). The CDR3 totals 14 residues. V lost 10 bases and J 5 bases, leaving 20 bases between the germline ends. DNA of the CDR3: TGTGCCACCTCCCCCCTCAGGGTTGGGGAGACCCAGTACTTC. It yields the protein CATSPLRVGETQYF.

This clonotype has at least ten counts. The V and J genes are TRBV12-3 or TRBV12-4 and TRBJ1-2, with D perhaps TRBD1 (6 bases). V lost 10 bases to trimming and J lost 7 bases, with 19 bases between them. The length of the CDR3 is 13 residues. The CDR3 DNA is TGTGCCACCTTTGAGGGAACAGGGCCTGGCTACACCTTC. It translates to CATFEGTGPGYTF.

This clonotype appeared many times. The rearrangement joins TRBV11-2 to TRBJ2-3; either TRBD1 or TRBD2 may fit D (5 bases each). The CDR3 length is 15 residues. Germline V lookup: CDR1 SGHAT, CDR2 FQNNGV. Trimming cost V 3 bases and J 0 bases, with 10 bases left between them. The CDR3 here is CASSFGTGSTDTQYF. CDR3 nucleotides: TGTGCCAGCAGCTTTGGGACGGGGAGCACAGATACGCAGTATTTT.

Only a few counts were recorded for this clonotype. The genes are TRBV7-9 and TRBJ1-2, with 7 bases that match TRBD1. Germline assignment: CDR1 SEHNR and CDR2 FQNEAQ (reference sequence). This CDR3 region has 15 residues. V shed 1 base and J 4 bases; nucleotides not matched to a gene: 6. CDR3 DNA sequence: TGTGCCAGCAGCTTAGTACAGGGGAGCCTCTATGGCTACACCTTC. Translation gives CASSLVQGSLYGYTF.

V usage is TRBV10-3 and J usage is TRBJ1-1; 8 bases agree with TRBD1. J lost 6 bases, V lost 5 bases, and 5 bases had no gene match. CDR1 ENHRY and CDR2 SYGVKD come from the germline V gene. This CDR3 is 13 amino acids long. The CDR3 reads CAISSGGLAEAFF. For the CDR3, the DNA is TGTGCCATCAGTTCAGGGGGCTTGGCTGAAGCTTTCTTT.

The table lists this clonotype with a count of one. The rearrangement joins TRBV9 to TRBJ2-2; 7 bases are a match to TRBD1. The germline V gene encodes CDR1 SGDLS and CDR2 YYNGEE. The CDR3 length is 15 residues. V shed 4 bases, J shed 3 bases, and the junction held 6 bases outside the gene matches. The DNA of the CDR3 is TGTGCCAGCAGCCTAGGCACAGGGGACACCGGGGAGCTGTTTTTT. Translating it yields CASSLGTGDTGELFF.

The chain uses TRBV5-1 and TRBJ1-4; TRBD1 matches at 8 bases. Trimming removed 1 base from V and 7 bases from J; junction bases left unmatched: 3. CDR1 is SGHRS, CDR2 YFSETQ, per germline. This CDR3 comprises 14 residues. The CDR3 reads CASSLNRGAEKLFF. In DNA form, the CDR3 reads TGCGCCAGCAGCTTGAACAGGGGGGCTGAAAAACTGTTTTTT.

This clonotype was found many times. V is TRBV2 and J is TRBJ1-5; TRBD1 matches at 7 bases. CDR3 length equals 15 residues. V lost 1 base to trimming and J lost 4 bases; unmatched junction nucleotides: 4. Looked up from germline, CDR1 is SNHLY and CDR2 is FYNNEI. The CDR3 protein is CASSEGGQINQPQHF. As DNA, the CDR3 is TGTGCCAGCAGTGAAGGGGGACAGATAAATCAGCCCCAGCATTTT.

CDR3 amino acids: CASSHPQGGHYGYTF. CDR3 nucleotides: TGTGCCAGCAGCCACCCCCAGGGAGGTCACTATGGCTACACCTTC. The chain carries TRBV14 and TRBJ1-2; the D gene is possibly TRBD1 (5 bases). CDR3 size: 15 residues. V dropped 3 bases and J dropped 3 bases, with 14 bases sitting between them. The germline gives CDR1 SGHDN, CDR2 FVKESK. The full variable domain, rest sourced from reference TRBV14 and TRBJ1-2, is EAGVTQFPSHSVIEKGQTVTLRCDPISGHDNLYWYRRVMGKEIKFLLHFVKESKQDESGMPNNRFLAERTGGTYSTLKVQPAELEDSGVYFCASSHPQGGHYGYTFGSGTRLTVV.

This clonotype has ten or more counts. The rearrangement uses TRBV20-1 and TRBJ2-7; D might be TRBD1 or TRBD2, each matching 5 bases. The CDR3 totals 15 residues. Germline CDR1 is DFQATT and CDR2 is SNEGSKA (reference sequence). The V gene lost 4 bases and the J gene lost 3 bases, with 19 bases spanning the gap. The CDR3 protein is CSANARGQGDYEQYF. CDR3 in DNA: TGCAGTGCTAACGCCCGTGGGCAGGGAGACTACGAGCAGTACTTC.

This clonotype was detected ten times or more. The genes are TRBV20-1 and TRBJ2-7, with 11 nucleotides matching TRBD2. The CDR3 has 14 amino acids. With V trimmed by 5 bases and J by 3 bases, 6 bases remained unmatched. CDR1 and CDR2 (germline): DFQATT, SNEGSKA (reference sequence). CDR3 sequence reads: CSAVLAGVNYEQYF. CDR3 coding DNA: TGCAGTGCTGTACTAGCGGGGGTAAACTACGAGCAGTACTTC.

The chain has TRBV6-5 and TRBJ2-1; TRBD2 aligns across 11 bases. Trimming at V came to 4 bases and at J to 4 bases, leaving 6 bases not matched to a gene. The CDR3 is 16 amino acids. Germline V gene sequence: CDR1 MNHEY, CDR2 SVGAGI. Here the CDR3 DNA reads TGTGCCAGCAGTTCCATAGCGGGGGGGCGTTACAATGAGCAGTTCTTC. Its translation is CASSSIAGGRYNEQFF.

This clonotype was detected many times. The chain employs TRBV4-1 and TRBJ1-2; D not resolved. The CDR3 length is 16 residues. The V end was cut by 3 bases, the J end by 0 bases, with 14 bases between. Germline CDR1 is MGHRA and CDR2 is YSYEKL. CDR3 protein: CASSQTTETSNYGYTF. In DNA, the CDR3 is TGCGCCAGCAGCCAGACCACAGAAACCTCTAACTATGGCTACACCTTC.